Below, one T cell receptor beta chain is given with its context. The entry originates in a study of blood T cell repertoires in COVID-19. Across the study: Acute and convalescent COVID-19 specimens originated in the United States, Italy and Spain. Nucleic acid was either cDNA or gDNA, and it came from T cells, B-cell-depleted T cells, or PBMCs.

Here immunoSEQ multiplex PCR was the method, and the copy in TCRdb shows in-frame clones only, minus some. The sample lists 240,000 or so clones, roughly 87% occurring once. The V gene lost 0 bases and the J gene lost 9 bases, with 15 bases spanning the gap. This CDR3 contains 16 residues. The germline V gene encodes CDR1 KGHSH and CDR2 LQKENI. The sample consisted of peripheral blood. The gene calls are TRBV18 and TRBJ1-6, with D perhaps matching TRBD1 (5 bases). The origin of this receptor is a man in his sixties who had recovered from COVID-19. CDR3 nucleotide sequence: TGTGCCAGCTCACCACCCGGGACCGCCGGGGGTTCACCCCTCCACTTT. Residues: CASSPPGTAGGSPLHF.